A single sample is the source of the 19 T cell receptor beta chains below, sequenced in a study of immune evolution from preneoplasia to lung adenocarcinoma. The assay was immunoSEQ multiplex PCR, and TCRdb's table has in-frame clones only and misses some. The table records fewer than 4,500 clones, around 75% of them present only once. Sequenced input: FFPE minimally invasive lung adenocarcinoma tissue. The receptors were sampled from a person aged 55-80 years with lung adenocarcinoma.

CDR3 in amino acids: CASNRLGGANGYTF. In nucleotides, the CDR3 is TGTGCCAGCAACCGATTAGGGGGCGCGAATGGCTACACCTTC. This sequence joins TRBV6-5 and TRBJ1-2; TRBD1 matches 7 bases. The CDR3 is 14 residues long. Germline lookup yields CDR1 MNHEY and CDR2 SVGAGI. Trimming at V came to 7 bases and at J to 6 bases, leaving 11 bases not matched to a gene.

CDR3 sequence reads: CASSPRTADSYEQYF. CDR3 DNA sequence: TGTGCCAGCAGCCCCCGGACGGCTGACTCCTACGAGCAGTACTTC. The chain combines TRBV14 with TRBJ2-7; D is undetermined. The CDR3 contains 15 residues. CDR1 SGHDN and CDR2 FVKESK come from the germline V gene. V was shortened by 4 bases and J by 0 bases, with 13 bases between the two germline ends.

J is TRBJ1-2 and V is TRBV30, with D possibly TRBD1 on 5 matching bases. There are 13 residues in the CDR3. Germline CDR1 reads GTSNPN; CDR2 reads SVGIG (reference sequence). V lost 2 bases and J lost 6, with 13 bases in between. For the CDR3, the DNA is TGTGCCTGGAGTACGCTGGAGGGGAATGGCTACACCTTC. It translates to CAWSTLEGNGYTF. Together with reference TRBV30 and TRBJ1-2, the CDR3 gives the full variable domain: SQTIHQWPATLVQPVGSPLSLECTVEGTSNPNLYWYRQAAGRGLQLLFYSVGIGQISSEVPQNLSASRPQDRQFILSSKKLLLSDSGFYLCAWSTLEGNGYTFGSGTRLTVV.

The chain uses TRBV6-6 and TRBJ1-1; D ambiguous. The V end lost 0 bases, the J end lost 10 bases, and 9 bases lay between the germline ends. Germline CDR1 reads MNHNY; CDR2 reads SVGAGI (reference sequence). This CDR3 contains 12 residues. The CDR3 coding sequence is TGTGCCAGCAGTTACTCAGATGCTGGAGCTTTCTTT. This codes for CASSYSDAGAFF.

This chain's CDR3 is CASSPEGFVSGYTF. In DNA form, the CDR3 reads TGTGCCAGCAGTCCCGAGGGGTTCGTGAGTGGCTACACCTTC. This chain links TRBV27 with TRBJ1-2, with D perhaps matching TRBD1 (5 bases). Trimming left V 5 bases short and J 7 bases short, with 17 bases between. This CDR3 region has 14 residues. The germline V gene has CDR1 MNHEY and CDR2 SMNVEV (reference sequence).

J is TRBJ1-1 and V is TRBV28; D is perhaps TRBD1 (5 bases). The V end lost 7 bases, the J end lost 5 bases, and 14 bases lay between the germline ends. CDR1 and CDR2 from the germline V gene are MDHEN and SYDVKM. This CDR3 has 13 residues. CDR3 nucleotide sequence: TGTGCCAGCAATATTGTAGGGGCAACTGAAGCTTTCTTT. This translates into CASNIVGATEAFF.

V is TRBV9 and J is TRBJ1-2; maybe TRBD1 (5 bases). The CDR3 runs 12 residues. Trimming took off 6 bases at V and 4 bases at J, with 10 bases between the two ends. The germline V gene encodes CDR1 SGDLS and CDR2 YYNGEE. CDR3 coding DNA: TGTGCCAGCAACCGGGACGGCTATGGCTACACCTTC. It is translated as CASNRDGYGYTF.

The CDR3 reads CASSQDVNEQFF. The CDR3 DNA sequence: TGCGCCAGCAGCCAAGACGTCAATGAGCAGTTCTTC. The rearrangement links TRBV4-3 to TRBJ2-1; D gene uncertain. From germline, CDR1 is LGHNA and CDR2 YSLEER. The CDR3 has 12 residues. Between the trimmed V and J ends, which lost 0 bases and 6 bases, there was a span of 3 bases.

The chain couples TRBV18 to TRBJ2-7; D is undetermined. The V and J ends lost 6 bases and 3 bases respectively, with 12 bases between them. The CDR3 covers 13 residues. Germline V gives CDR1 KGHSH, CDR2 LQKENI. CDR3 sequence reads: CASSPGPSYEQYF. The CDR3 coding sequence is TGTGCCAGCTCGCCGGGTCCGAGCTACGAGCAGTACTTC.

The genes are TRBV28 and TRBJ1-1; D possibly corresponds to TRBD1 (5 bases). Germline lookup yields CDR1 MDHEN and CDR2 SYDVKM. The CDR3 loop spans 16 amino acids. The V gene lost 4 bases and the J gene lost 5 bases, with 20 bases spanning the gap. In nucleotides, the CDR3 is TGTGCCAGCAGTTCGACGGGGGGTTTCAGAAAGACTGAAGCTTTCTTT. Translation: CASSSTGGFRKTEAFF.

Here the CDR3 reads CSVEVDSQGYTF. The CDR3 nucleotides are TGCAGCGTTGAAGTGGACAGCCAGGGCTACACCTTC. The chain has TRBV29-1 and TRBJ1-2; D is possibly TRBD1 (6 bases). Trimming took 1 base from V and 8 from J, leaving 11 bases between them. The CDR3 length is 12 residues. Germline assignment: CDR1 SQVTM and CDR2 ANQGSEA. The complete variable domain, with remaining parts taken from reference TRBV29-1 and TRBJ1-2, reads SAVISQKPSRDICQRGTSLTIQCQVDSQVTMMFWYRQQPGQSLTLIATANQGSEATYESGFVIDKFPISRPNLTFSTLTVSNMSPEDSSIYLCSVEVDSQGYTFGSGTRLTVV.

The chain carries TRBV9 and TRBJ1-2; D remains unclear. V was trimmed by 3 bases and J by 1 base, leaving 7 bases between them. The CDR3 runs 13 residues. CDR1 is SGDLS, CDR2 YYNGEE, per germline. The CDR3 nucleotides read TGTGCCAGCAGCGATGAAGGTAACTATGGCTACACCTTC. Translation: CASSDEGNYGYTF.

This clone has only a few counts. This chain uses TRBV6-1 with TRBJ2-2; no definite D call. CDR3 length: 15 residues. Trimming stripped 6 bases from V and 0 bases from J, with 11 bases between. Germline V gives CDR1 MNHNS, CDR2 SASEGT. CDR3 in DNA: TGTGCCAGCAGAGGGTCGGCTGCGAACACCGGGGAGCTGTTTTTT. Protein sequence: CASRGSAANTGELFF.

This clone was seen only a few times. The chain has TRBV11-2 and TRBJ1-2, with D hard to call. CDR1 and CDR2 from the germline V gene are SGHAT and FQNNGV. CDR3 length: 14 residues. V lost 0 bases and J 2 bases, leaving 7 bases between the germline ends. CDR3 bases: TGTGCCAGCAGCTTAGATCCAGAAAACTATGGCTACACCTTC. It specifies CASSLDPENYGYTF.

The chain carries TRBV19 and TRBJ2-5; D unresolved. Germline V gives CDR1 LNHDA, CDR2 SQIVND (reference sequence). This CDR3 spans 15 amino acids. The ends were cut back, 4 bases at V and 5 bases at J, with 17 bases in the middle. This CDR3 reads CASSTGVSLGETQYF. Here the CDR3 DNA reads TGTGCCAGTAGTACGGGTGTATCGCTGGGGGAGACCCAGTACTTC. Combining the CDR3 with reference TRBV19 and TRBJ2-5 gives the whole variable domain DGGITQSPKYLFRKEGQNVTLSCEQNLNHDAMYWYRQDPGQGLRLIYYSQIVNDFQKGDIAEGYSVSREKKESFPLTVTSAQKNPTAFYLCASSTGVSLGETQYFGPGTRLLVL.

The gene calls are TRBV30 and TRBJ1-5; D remains unclear. CDR3 length: 15 amino acids. Germline CDR1 and CDR2: GTSNPN and SVGIG (reference sequence). V gave up 0 bases and J gave up 2 bases, with 11 bases separating them. CDR3 sequence reads: CAWSVVGLGNQPQHF. The CDR3 coding sequence is TGTGCCTGGAGTGTGGTAGGGTTAGGCAATCAGCCCCAGCATTTT. The entire variable domain, with the rest obtained from reference TRBV30 and TRBJ1-5, is as follows: SQTIHQWPATLVQPVGSPLSLECTVEGTSNPNLYWYRQAAGRGLQLLFYSVGIGQISSEVPQNLSASRPQDRQFILSSKKLLLSDSGFYLCAWSVVGLGNQPQHFGDGTRLSIL.

CDR3 in DNA: TGCGCCAGCAGCTTGAACCCAGACAATCAGCCCCAGCATTTT. Translating gives CASSLNPDNQPQHF. This chain connects TRBV5-1 to TRBJ1-5; D unresolved. The CDR3 contains 14 residues. The germline V gene encodes CDR1 SGHRS and CDR2 YFSETQ. Trimming cost V 1 base and J 3 bases, with 8 bases left between them. Complete variable domain (other parts from reference TRBV5-1 and TRBJ1-5): KAGVTQTPRYLIKTRGQQVTLSCSPISGHRSVSWYQQTPGQGLQFLFEYFSETQRNKGNFPGRFSGRQFSNSRSEMNVSTLELGDSALYLCASSLNPDNQPQHFGDGTRLSIL.

The chain combines TRBV11-2 with TRBJ1-6; D is ambiguous. This CDR3 has 12 residues. Germline CDR1 reads SGHAT; CDR2 reads FQNNGV. V gave up 0 bases and J gave up 13 bases, with 7 bases separating them. The CDR3 loop reads CASSLDLGPLHF. The CDR3 coding sequence is TGTGCCAGCAGCTTAGATCTGGGGCCCCTCCACTTT.

The chain uses TRBV6-1 and TRBJ2-1; D may be TRBD1 or TRBD2 (6 bases each). V was shortened by 7 bases and J by 8 bases, with 12 bases between the two germline ends. The CDR3 runs 12 residues. CDR1 is MNHNS, CDR2 SASEGT, per germline. CDR3 protein: CASTRGRDEQFF. The CDR3 nucleotides read TGTGCCAGCACTCGGGGGCGGGATGAGCAGTTCTTC.